This TCR beta chain was obtained from a study of blood T cells in healthy people across ages. This clonotype was seen at least ten times. CDR3 size: 14 residues. V lost 5 bases, J lost 8 bases, and 16 bases lay in between. The germline V gene has CDR1 SGHTA and CDR2 FQGTGA. Per individual sample, total RNA of at least 6 micrograms was extracted. Using a J-beta primer mix together with a sample-barcoded 5' primer, a second PCR was run for about 7 to 12 cycles. TCRdb recomputed calls from the 5' RACE reads with MiXCR, one row per CDR3 protein. This table holds approximately 700,000 distinct CDR3 sequences, approximately 30% found once.

This clonotype originated in an elderly woman in good health. The sample consisted of blood. The rearrangement joins TRBV7-3 to TRBJ2-1; a weak D match, TRBD1 (7 bases). In nucleotides, the CDR3 is TGTGCCAGCAGCCTCCAGGGGGAGGTCGATGAGCAGTTCTTC. Translation gives CASSLQGEVDEQFF. Together with reference TRBV7-3 and TRBJ2-1, the CDR3 gives the full variable domain: GAGVSQTPSNKVTEKGKYVELRCDPISGHTALYWYRQSLGQGPEFLIYFQGTGAADDSGLPNDRFFAVRPEGSVSTLKIQRTERGDSAVYLCASSLQGEVDEQFFGPGTRLTVL.